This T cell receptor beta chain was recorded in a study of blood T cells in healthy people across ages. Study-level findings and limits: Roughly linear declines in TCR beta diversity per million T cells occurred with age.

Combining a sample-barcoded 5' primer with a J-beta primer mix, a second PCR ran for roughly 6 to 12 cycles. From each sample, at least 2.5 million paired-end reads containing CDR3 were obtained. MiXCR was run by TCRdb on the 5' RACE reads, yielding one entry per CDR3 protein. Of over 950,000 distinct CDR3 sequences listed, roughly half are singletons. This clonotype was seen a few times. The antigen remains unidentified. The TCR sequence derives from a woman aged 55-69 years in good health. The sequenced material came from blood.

The CDR3 nucleotides read TGTGCCAGCAGTTCCCCCGGGACAGGGGGCGCAGATACGCAGTATTTT. Encoded protein: CASSSPGTGGADTQYF. The chain recombines TRBV28 with TRBJ2-3, with 12 bases identical to TRBD1. The CDR3 has 16 amino acids. In germline, CDR1 is MDHEN, CDR2 SYDVKM. After removal of 4 bases from V and 4 bases from J, the junction contained 6 bases not matched to a gene.